A selection of T cell receptor beta chains follows, all from one sample in a study of T-cell memory formation after mild COVID-19. TCRdb analysed the 5' RACE reads with MiXCR anew, one entry per CDR3 protein. There are 550,000 to 600,000 distinct CDR3 sequences in the sample; roughly a sixth occur only once, and around 8.1% lies in the top ten. What was sequenced was PBMCs or a T cell subset sorted from them (not recorded which). Receptors originate from an adult woman who had mild COVID-19 (a few samples of this study predate the infection). Cell type and time point are not known. Both conserved end residues are part of each CDR3. A D gene is named only where the DNA matches it firmly. Some rows have no size entry. The others give once, few or many, or a class for an expanded clone.

v_gene	d_gene	j_gene	abundance	CDR3nt	CDR3aa
TRBV20-1	TRBD2	TRBJ2-1	NA	TGCAGTGCTCTCGAAACATCGGGACTAGTTGGTGAGCAGTTCTTC	CSALETSGLVGEQFF
TRBV12-5	NA	TRBJ2-7	few	TGTGCTAGTGGTTTGGGGCAATCGCAGTACTTC	CASGLGQSQYF
TRBV27	NA	TRBJ2-4	few	TGTGCCAGCAGTTTATCGGAAGGGCCGGGAAACATTCAGTACTTC	CASSLSEGPGNIQYF
TRBV12-3/TRBV12-4	TRBD1	TRBJ2-2	few	TGTGCCAGCAGTCCAGATCGGGACAGGTTGAACACCGGGGAGCTGTTTTTT	CASSPDRDRLNTGELFF
TRBV30	TRBD1	TRBJ1-1	NA	TGTGCCTGGAGTGCCAGGGGGCTCGCTGAAGCTTTCTTT	CAWSARGLAEAFF
TRBV7-9	NA	TRBJ1-1	NA	TGTGCCAGCAGCACCCCCCAGGGCGGTGAAGCTTTCTTT	CASSTPQGGEAFF
TRBV30	NA	TRBJ2-3	NA	TGTGCCTGGAAGGGCGGTACAGGATCCACAGATACGCAGTATTTT	CAWKGGTGSTDTQYF
TRBV12-3/TRBV12-4	TRBD1	TRBJ1-2	NA	TGTGCCAGCAGTCGCACAGGGGTGGACTATGGCTACACCTTC	CASSRTGVDYGYTF
TRBV18	NA	TRBJ1-1	NA	TGTGCCAGCTCACCCACAGGACAGAGGAACACTGAAGCTTTCTTT	CASSPTGQRNTEAFF
TRBV6-6	TRBD1	TRBJ2-4	NA	TGTGCCAGCAGTTTCCGGGACAGAAAAAACATTCAGTACTTC	CASSFRDRKNIQYF
TRBV2	NA	TRBJ2-1	NA	TGTGCCAGCAGTGAAGTGGGGGCCGGTTCAGGCAATGAGCAGTTCTTC	CASSEVGAGSGNEQFF
TRBV7-9	NA	TRBJ2-1	NA	TGTGCCAGCAGCTTTTCAGGCGGGGATGAGCAGTTCTTC	CASSFSGGDEQFF
TRBV2	TRBD1	TRBJ1-1	few	TGTGCCAGCAGAAAGGACAGGGGAGTGGGGACTGAAGCTTTCTTT	CASRKDRGVGTEAFF
TRBV20-1	NA	TRBJ1-6	NA	TGCAGTGCTAGAGGGCGTACCTCTTATAATTCACCCCTCCACTTT	CSARGRTSYNSPLHF
TRBV4-1	NA	TRBJ2-1	few	TGCGCCAGCAGCCAAGATTTACGAGACAATGAGCAGTTCTTC	CASSQDLRDNEQFF
TRBV4-3	NA	TRBJ1-2	few	TGCGCCAGCAGCCAAGATCTTGGCAGGGCCCGCCTAAACTATGGCTACACCTTC	CASSQDLGRARLNYGYTF
TRBV11-3	NA	TRBJ1-1	NA	TGTGCCAGCAGCTCCAGTGACAGGAATGAAGCTTTCTTT	CASSSSDRNEAFF
TRBV24-1	NA	TRBJ2-3	NA	TGTGCCACCGCGACGGCATCGGGACATCAGTACCATACGCAGTATTTT	CATATASGHQYHTQYF
TRBV7-2	TRBD1	TRBJ1-2	few	TGTGCCAGCAGTTCCGGGACAGCGATCGGCTACACCTTC	CASSSGTAIGYTF
TRBV7-9	NA	TRBJ2-5	many	TGTGCCAGCAGCTTAGTTACTGAGACCCAGTACTTC	CASSLVTETQYF
TRBV27	NA	TRBJ2-5	NA	TGTGCCAGCAGCCGCCTCTTAGAAGAGACCCAGTACTTC	CASSRLLEETQYF
TRBV12-3/TRBV12-4	NA	TRBJ2-2	many	TGTGCCAGCACATCATACACGGGGCGAGGCACCGGGGAGCTGTTTTTT	CASTSYTGRGTGELFF
TRBV19	NA	TRBJ2-1	NA	TGTGCCACCCGCGGTCAGGGAAGTTTATACAATGAGCAGTTCTTC	CATRGQGSLYNEQFF
TRBV4-1	NA	TRBJ2-3	NA	TGCGCCAGCAGCCAACCACGAGCAGATACGCAGTATTTT	CASSQPRADTQYF
TRBV20-1	NA	TRBJ1-1	few	TGCAGTGCTAGTGGGGATACATCGGCTGAAGCTTTCTTT	CSASGDTSAEAFF
TRBV12-3/TRBV12-4	NA	TRBJ2-7	NA	TGTGCCAGCAGTTTAGCGCTCTGGGGCTACGAGCAGTACTTC	CASSLALWGYEQYF
TRBV29-1	TRBD1	TRBJ2-7	NA	TGCAGCGTCACCCCCGGGACAGGGACCTACGAGCAGTACTTC	CSVTPGTGTYEQYF
TRBV6-2/TRBV6-3	TRBD2	TRBJ2-3	many	TGTGCCAGCAGCCAGGGACTAGCGAGCCTCTCCGGCACAGATACGCAGTATTTT	CASSQGLASLSGTDTQYF
TRBV7-9	TRBD1	TRBJ2-1	few	TGTGCCAGCAGAACCCGCCAAGGACAGGGGATCTCCTACAATGAGCAGTTCTTC	CASRTRQGQGISYNEQFF
TRBV12-3/TRBV12-4	NA	TRBJ1-5	few	TGTGCCAGCAGTTTAGCGAGCAGGGGAGGTCAGCCCCAGCATTTT	CASSLASRGGQPQHF
TRBV12-3/TRBV12-4	NA	TRBJ2-5	few	TGTGCCAGCAGGACTACAGGGGGGGAAGAGACCCAGTACTTC	CASRTTGGEETQYF
TRBV7-2	NA	TRBJ2-3	few	TGTGCCAGCAGCTTAGTTGTGGACAGGGTGGGGCTAGCGGGGACCACAGATACGCAGTATTTT	CASSLVVDRVGLAGTTDTQYF
TRBV19	NA	TRBJ1-5	few	TGTGCCAGTAGTAGGGCGACCCACCGCCGGCAGCCCCAGCATTTT	CASSRATHRRQPQHF
TRBV7-8	NA	TRBJ1-2	NA	TGTGCCAGCAGCTTAGCGAGGAGGGGGAACTATGGCTACACCTTC	CASSLARRGNYGYTF
TRBV7-2	NA	TRBJ1-1	many	TGTGCCAGCAGCTTAGCGGGACCCGGCACTGAAGCTTTCTTT	CASSLAGPGTEAFF
TRBV2	NA	TRBJ1-3	few	TGTGCCAGCAGTGGGGGCCTTTCTTACCTCTCTGGAAACACCATATATTTT	CASSGGLSYLSGNTIYF
TRBV20-1	NA	TRBJ2-7	many	TGCAGTGCTAGATCAGGGCACGAGCAGTACTTC	CSARSGHEQYF
TRBV15	TRBD1	TRBJ2-1	few	TGTGCCACCAGCAGATCCTTAACAGGGGACCATGAGCAGTTCTTC	CATSRSLTGDHEQFF
TRBV4-2	NA	TRBJ2-1	NA	TGTGCCAGCAGCCAAGGCCTAGGACTCGAGCAGTTCTTC	CASSQGLGLEQFF
TRBV6-5	NA	TRBJ1-1	few	TGTGCCAGCAGCCAACGGACCCCCGGGACTGAAGCTTTCTTT	CASSQRTPGTEAFF
TRBV10-3	NA	TRBJ1-2	few	TGTGCCATCAGTGCTAAGGGAGGAGAGTATGGCTACACCTTC	CAISAKGGEYGYTF
TRBV9	NA	TRBJ2-1	few	TGTGCCAGCAGCGTTGCCCCAGGGTCTGGCGAGCAGTTCTTC	CASSVAPGSGEQFF
TRBV5-1	TRBD2	TRBJ2-3	few	TGCGCCAGCAGCGGGAGCGGGGGACATGATACGCAGTATTTT	CASSGSGGHDTQYF
TRBV18	NA	TRBJ1-1	few	TGTGCCAGCTCACCACCCGGCAGGGTAGAAACTGAAGCTTTCTTT	CASSPPGRVETEAFF
TRBV20-1	TRBD2	TRBJ2-1	NA	TGCAGTGCTAGAGGCCGGACTAGCGAAGCCTACAATGAGCAGTTCTTC	CSARGRTSEAYNEQFF
TRBV24-1	TRBD1	TRBJ2-7	few	TGTGCCACCAGTGATGCCGGGACAGGAGACGAGCAGTACTTC	CATSDAGTGDEQYF
TRBV7-2	TRBD2	TRBJ2-1	many	TGTGCCAGCAGCTTTCCTGGGAGACTAGCGGGAGGTGACGCCTACAATGAGCAGTTCTTC	CASSFPGRLAGGDAYNEQFF
TRBV5-1	NA	TRBJ2-5	few	TGCGCCAGCAGCCCATCCGCGGGGGCGGGGGAGACCCAGTACTTC	CASSPSAGAGETQYF
TRBV4-1	NA	TRBJ2-2	NA	TGCGCCAGCAGCCAGAGGGGGGTAGAGACCCCTCCGGTCGGGGAGCTGTTTTTT	CASSQRGVETPPVGELFF
TRBV7-7	NA	TRBJ2-1	many	TGTGCCAGCAGCTTAGCTGGGGACAATGAGCAGTTCTTC	CASSLAGDNEQFF
TRBV15	NA	TRBJ2-3	few	TGTGCCACCAGCAGAGACGTCCTTACGCAGTATTTT	CATSRDVLTQYF
TRBV20-1	NA	TRBJ1-1	many	TGCAGTGCTAGACAGGGTGCCAACACTGAAGCTTTCTTT	CSARQGANTEAFF
TRBV15	NA	TRBJ1-5	NA	TGTGCCACCAGCAGAGGGGGAGACGGTCAGCCCCAGCATTTT	CATSRGGDGQPQHF
TRBV12-3/TRBV12-4	NA	TRBJ2-3	many	TGTGCCAGCAGTCTAGGGAGATCGCGTGCAGATACGCAGTATTTT	CASSLGRSRADTQYF